This entry lists 9 T cell receptor beta chains sequenced from one sample in a study of CD8 T cells in ankylosing spondylitis (dated by TCRdb to between 2016 and 2019). The protocol used for the library was 5' RACE. TCRdb names Illumina HiSeq 2500 as the instrument used. TCRdb reran the public reads through fastp at Q25 and MiXCR, keeping productive beta chains. Merged by CDR3 protein, the rows form single entries marked with the most common genes and DNA. Recorded for this sample are about 250,000 distinct CDR3 sequences; roughly a third of them occurred a single time. Of the sample, around 4.4% is held by the ten largest clones. The sample comprised blood, either unsorted or a sorted T cell fraction (not recorded which). The receptors were sampled from a male donor with ankylosing spondylitis or in good health (not recorded which).

This clonotype showed up just a few times. The chain joins TRBV5-6 to TRBJ2-3; a weak D match, TRBD1 (6 bases). CDR1 SGHDT and CDR2 YYEEEE come from the germline V gene. V was cut by 0 bases and J by 3 bases, with 11 bases left in between. There are 15 residues in the CDR3. The CDR3 sequence: CASSLEVGTTDTQYF. In nucleotides, the CDR3 is TGTGCCAGCAGCTTGGAGGTGGGGACAACAGATACGCAGTATTTT.

In its sample, this clonotype was seen a few times. The CDR3 here is CASTSVGAANTGELFF. The DNA of the CDR3 is TGTGCCAGCACTTCGGTCGGTGCAGCGAACACCGGGGAGCTGTTTTTT. The genes are TRBV28 and TRBJ2-2; D is unclear. Trimming left V 7 bases short and J 0 bases short, with 15 bases between. Germline V gene data show CDR1 as MDHEN and CDR2 as SYDVKM. This CDR3 comprises 16 residues.

The J gene is TRBJ2-5, the V gene TRBV15; 11 positions match TRBD1. The germline CDR1 and CDR2 sequences are LNHNV and YYDKDF (reference sequence). J was trimmed by 5 bases and V by 7 bases; bases with no gene match: 9. The CDR3 is 15 amino acids. The CDR3 DNA reads TGTGCCACCAAACTAGGACAGGGGGCTTGGGAGACCCAGTACTTC. This encodes CATKLGQGAWETQYF. Using reference TRBV15 and TRBJ2-5 for the parts outside the CDR3, the full variable domain is DAMVIQNPRYQVTQFGKPVTLSCSQTLNHNVMYWYQQKSSQAPKLLFHYYDKDFNNEADTPDNFQSRRPNTSFCFLDIRSPGLGDTAMYLCATKLGQGAWETQYFGPGTRLLVL.

This chain connects TRBV7-9 to TRBJ1-1; 8 bases align to TRBD1. J gave up 3 bases and V 5 bases, and 11 bases lay outside the gene matches. The CDR3 loop spans 16 amino acids. Per the germline V gene, CDR1 is SEHNR and CDR2 is FQNEAQ (reference sequence). DNA of the CDR3: TGTGCCAGCAGCCCAACAGGTACAGGGGGTCACACTGAAGCTTTCTTT. This gives the protein CASSPTGTGGHTEAFF.

The J gene is TRBJ2-5, the V gene TRBV7-2; no firm D call. Trimming cost V 2 bases and J 8 bases, with 12 bases left between them. This CDR3 contains 13 residues. From germline, CDR1 is SGHTA and CDR2 FQGNSA. CDR3 nucleotides: TGTGCCAGCAGCTTATCTGGCTTGGATACCCAGTACTTC. Translating gives CASSLSGLDTQYF.

This chain links TRBV28 with TRBJ1-2, with 9 bases matching TRBD1. The CDR3 loop spans 18 amino acids. Looked up from germline, CDR1 is MDHEN and CDR2 is SYDVKM. The J segment lost 0 bases and the V segment lost 5 bases, leaving 13 bases of the junction unmatched. The CDR3 region has the DNA TGTGCCAGCAGTCCGCTATACCTGACAGGGGGGTCTAACTATGGCTACACCTTC. Translated, it gives CASSPLYLTGGSNYGYTF.

This chain connects TRBV30 to TRBJ2-7; 9 bases align to TRBD2. This CDR3 has 15 residues. In germline, CDR1 is GTSNPN, CDR2 SVGIG (reference sequence). V shed 3 bases, J shed 2 bases, and the junction held 8 bases outside the gene matches. The CDR3 reads CAWSPGLARTYEQYF. The CDR3 DNA is TGTGCCTGGAGCCCGGGACTAGCCCGTACCTACGAGCAGTACTTC.

This clonotype was detected only a few times. The chain recombines TRBV5-1 with TRBJ2-7, with TRBD1 matching 7 bases. V was clipped by 5 bases and J by 7 bases; unmatched bases: 9. The CDR3 extends over 13 amino acids. CDR1 is SGHRS, CDR2 YFSETQ, per germline. The CDR3, as DNA: TGCGCCAGCAGACCCGACAGGGCTCGGGAGCAGTACTTC. Translated, it gives CASRPDRAREQYF.

This clonotype turned up a few times. The V call is TRBV12-3 or TRBV12-4, the J call TRBJ2-5, with 8 bases lining up with TRBD2. CDR3 length equals 15 residues. J lost 1 base, V lost 4 bases, and 5 bases had no gene match. DNA of the CDR3: TGTGCCAGCAGTTCCCTGGCGGGGGGCCAAGAGACCCAGTACTTC. Its protein product is CASSSLAGGQETQYF.